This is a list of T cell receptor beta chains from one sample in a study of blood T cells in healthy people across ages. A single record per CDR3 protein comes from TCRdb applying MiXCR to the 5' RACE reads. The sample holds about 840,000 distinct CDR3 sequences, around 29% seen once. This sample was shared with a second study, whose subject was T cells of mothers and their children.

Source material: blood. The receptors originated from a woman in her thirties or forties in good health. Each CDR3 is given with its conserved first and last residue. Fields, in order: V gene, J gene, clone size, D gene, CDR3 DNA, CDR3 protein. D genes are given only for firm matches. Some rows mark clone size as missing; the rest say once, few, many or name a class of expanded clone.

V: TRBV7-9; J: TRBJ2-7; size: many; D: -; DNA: TGTGCCAGCAGCTTTACATCCGAGCAGTACTTC; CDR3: CASSFTSEQYF
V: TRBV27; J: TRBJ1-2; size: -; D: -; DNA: TGTGCCAGCAGTTCAGGGATGGGTGACTATGGCTACACCTTC; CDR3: CASSSGMGDYGYTF
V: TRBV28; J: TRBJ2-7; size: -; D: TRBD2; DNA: TGTGCCAGCAATCCTAGCGGGGGCCCCTACGAGCAGTACTTC; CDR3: CASNPSGGPYEQYF
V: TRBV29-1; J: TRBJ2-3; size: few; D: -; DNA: TGCAGCGTTGAGGGCGGCCTATTAACAGATACGCAGTATTTT; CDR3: CSVEGGLLTDTQYF
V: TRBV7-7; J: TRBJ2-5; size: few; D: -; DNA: TGTGCTAGCAGCTTAGATGCAGGGCCACAGACCCAGTACTTC; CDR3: CASSLDAGPQTQYF
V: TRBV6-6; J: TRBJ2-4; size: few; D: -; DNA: TGTGCCACCAACCCGGGACCTCGGAGGGAGCAGTACTTC; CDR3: CATNPGPRREQYF
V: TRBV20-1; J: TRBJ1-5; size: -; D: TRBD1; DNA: TGCAGTGCTAGTGGGGGACAGGGTGTGAATCAGCCCCAGCATTTT; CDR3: CSASGGQGVNQPQHF
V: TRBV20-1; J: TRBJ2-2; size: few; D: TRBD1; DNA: TGCAGTACTAACGCTCGGGACAGGGGCTCCGGGGAGCTGTTTTTT; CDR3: CSTNARDRGSGELFF
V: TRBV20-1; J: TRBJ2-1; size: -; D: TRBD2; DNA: TGCAGTGCCCACCGAGCGGGGGGCGGGAATGAGCAGTTCTTC; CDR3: CSAHRAGGGNEQFF
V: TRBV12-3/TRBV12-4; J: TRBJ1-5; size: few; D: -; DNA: TGTGCCAGCAGTTTGGGGAAAGGGGTTAGCAATCAGCCCCAGCATTTT; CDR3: CASSLGKGVSNQPQHF
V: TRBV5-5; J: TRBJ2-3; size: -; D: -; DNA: TGTGCCAGCAGCTTAAGAGGGTACGACACAGATACGCAGTATTTT; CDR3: CASSLRGYDTDTQYF
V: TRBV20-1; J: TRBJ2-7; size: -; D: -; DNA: TGCAGTGCTGGGATGATGGAGTATCTAGAGGGCCAGTACTTC; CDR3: CSAGMMEYLEGQYF
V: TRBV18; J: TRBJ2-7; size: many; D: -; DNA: TGTGCCAGCTCTACCGGAGGAGTACCCTACGAGCAGTACTTC; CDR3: CASSTGGVPYEQYF
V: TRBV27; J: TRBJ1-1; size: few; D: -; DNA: TGTGCCAGCAGTTGGCAGGGGCGCACTGAAGCTTTCTTT; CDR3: CASSWQGRTEAFF
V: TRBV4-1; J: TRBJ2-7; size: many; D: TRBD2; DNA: TGCGCCAGCAGCCAAGATTTCCTAGCGGGGCTCTACGAGCAGTACTTC; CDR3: CASSQDFLAGLYEQYF
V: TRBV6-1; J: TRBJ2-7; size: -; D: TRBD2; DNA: TGTGCCAGCAGTGATATGACTAGCGGGTTATCCTACGAGCAGTACTTC; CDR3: CASSDMTSGLSYEQYF